The 27 T cell receptor beta chains presented below share a single source sample, sequenced in a study of T-cell reconstitution after alpha-beta-depleted transplantation in children. Unique molecular identifiers were incorporated during preparation of the TCRbeta library. TCRdb independently ran MiXCR on the PCR reads; one entry per CDR3 protein. This table holds 440,000 or so distinct CDR3 sequences, 43% found once. The sample in question was PBMCs, obtained before TCRalphabeta/CD19-depleted stem cell transplant. The receptors here all came from a girl aged 2 to 10 with aplastic anemia, due to receive a stem cell transplant.

This clonotype was detected only a few times. The chain employs TRBV11-2 and TRBJ2-3, with 14 bases fitting TRBD2. Looked up from germline, CDR1 is SGHAT and CDR2 is FQNNGV. This CDR3 spans 16 amino acids. The junction had 4 bases not matched to a gene; V was cut back by 3 bases and J by 5 bases. This chain's CDR3 is CASSLGLAGVIDTQYF. Here the CDR3 DNA reads TGTGCCAGCAGCTTGGGACTAGCGGGAGTTATAGATACGCAGTATTTT.

This clonotype was counted many times. The chain is built from TRBV20-1 and TRBJ1-2, with D possibly matching TRBD1 (6 bases). Germline CDR1 DFQATT, CDR2 SNEGSKA (reference sequence). The CDR3 covers 12 residues. Trimming removed 4 bases from V and 4 bases from J, with 10 bases in between. The CDR3 bases are TGCAGTGCTATTGACAGGAGCTATGGCTACACCTTC. Protein: CSAIDRSYGYTF.

V is TRBV27 and J is TRBJ2-7, with a possible D match to TRBD2 (6 bases). V lost 7 bases and J lost 7, with 14 bases in between. This CDR3 region has 12 residues. Germline CDR1 reads MNHEY; CDR2 reads SMNVEV (reference sequence). For the CDR3, the DNA is TGTGCCAGCAACTTTATTGGGAGGGAGCAGTACTTC. Protein: CASNFIGREQYF.

The genes are TRBV3-1 and TRBJ2-5, with D unresolved. V lost 8 bases and J lost 5, with 21 bases in between. The germline V gene has CDR1 LGHDT and CDR2 YNNKEL (reference sequence). This CDR3 has 15 amino acids. CDR3 nucleotides: TGTGCCAGCGGATTTACCGTGGGCCAGTGGGAGACCCAGTACTTC. Residues: CASGFTVGQWETQYF.

The V and J genes are TRBV6-5 and TRBJ2-5, with D possibly matching TRBD2 (6 bases). This CDR3 region has 15 residues. Trimming stripped 2 bases from V and 6 bases from J, with 16 bases between. The germline V gene has CDR1 MNHEY and CDR2 SVGAGI. The CDR3 DNA reads as TGTGCCAGCAGTTACGGGAGTCCAGGAGGGAAGACCCAGTACTTC. Translation: CASSYGSPGGKTQYF.

The rearrangement joins TRBV7-2 to TRBJ2-2; no reliable D call. The CDR3 runs 14 residues. V shed 4 bases and J shed 10 bases, with 16 bases lying between them. Germline values: CDR1 SGHTA, CDR2 FQGNSA. CDR3: CASSSEPGRTELFF. The CDR3 bases are TGTGCCAGCAGCTCCGAGCCCGGTCGGACGGAGCTGTTTTTT.

V gene TRBV12-3 or TRBV12-4 combines with J gene TRBJ2-2, with TRBD2 identical over 14 bases. V gave up 6 bases and J gave up 5 bases; unmatched junction bases: 8. The CDR3 is made up of 17 amino acids. The CDR3 coding sequence is TGTGCCAGCAGGGGGGGACTAGCGGGAGTTGTAACCGGGGAGCTGTTTTTT. Amino acid sequence: CASRGGLAGVVTGELFF.

Of note for this clonotype: A much larger clonotype is one base distant, so this may be a read error. The J gene is TRBJ2-5, the V gene TRBV20-1; 9 bases match TRBD1. This CDR3 is 14 amino acids long. Trimming removed 3 bases from V and 4 bases from J; junction bases left unmatched: 6. In germline, CDR1 is DFQATT, CDR2 SNEGSKA (reference sequence). CDR3 in DNA: TGCAGTGCTAGTATGGGACAGGGCCCAGAGACCCAGTACTTC. Amino acids: CSASMGQGPETQYF.

The table lists this clonotype with a few counts. J is TRBJ2-2 and V is TRBV29-1, with D perhaps TRBD2 (6 bases). The CDR3 length is 14 residues. Trimming took off 4 bases at V and 7 bases at J, with 16 bases between the two ends. Looked up from germline, CDR1 is SQVTM and CDR2 is ANQGSEA. CDR3 nucleotide sequence: TGCAGCGTTGGGGACGGAGGGAACCGCGGGGAGCTGTTTTTT. This gives the protein CSVGDGGNRGELFF.

This clonotype came up once. The genes are TRBV20-1 and TRBJ2-7; D gene unclear. Germline CDR1 DFQATT, CDR2 SNEGSKA (reference sequence). Trimming pared 2 bases from V and 1 base from J, leaving 12 bases between. This CDR3 has 14 residues. The DNA of the CDR3 is TGCAGTGCTAGAAACCCGACCCTATCCTACGAGCAGTACTTC. Amino acid sequence: CSARNPTLSYEQYF.

The chain employs TRBV12-3 or TRBV12-4 and TRBJ2-5; D might be TRBD1 or TRBD2, each matching 5 bases. V lost 5 bases to trimming and J lost 1 base, with 17 bases between them. The CDR3 spans 16 residues. The CDR3 region is CASSLRDVGSQETQYF. In nucleotides, the CDR3 is TGTGCCAGCAGTCTCCGGGACGTTGGAAGCCAAGAGACCCAGTACTTC.

The chain joins TRBV27 to TRBJ2-2; D is possibly TRBD1 or TRBD2 (5 bases each). The CDR3 is 15 amino acids. Trimming pared 3 bases from V and 4 bases from J, leaving 12 bases between. Germline V gene data show CDR1 as MNHEY and CDR2 as SMNVEV (reference sequence). The DNA of the CDR3 is TGTGCCAGCAGTTTCAGGGACGTGGGCACCGGGGAGCTGTTTTTT. Its translation is CASSFRDVGTGELFF.

This clonotype appeared a few times. This chain uses TRBV29-1 with TRBJ1-2; TRBD1 aligns across 8 bases. Per germline, CDR1 SQVTM and CDR2 ANQGSEA. The CDR3 sequence is 11 residues long. V lost 7 bases and J lost 12; bases outside the gene matches: 10. The CDR3 DNA reads as TGCAGCGGGGGGACAGGATGGTGGAACACCTTC. Translating gives CSGGTGWWNTF.

The rearrangement uses TRBV11-2 and TRBJ2-3; 8 bases are a match to TRBD2. Per the germline V gene, CDR1 is SGHAT and CDR2 is FQNNGV. This CDR3 comprises 20 residues. J was trimmed by 3 bases and V by 1 base; bases with no gene match: 18. The CDR3 loop is CASSLVVEVVSGSMTDTQYF. The CDR3 nucleotides read TGTGCCAGCAGCTTAGTGGTGGAGGTAGTGAGCGGGAGCATGACAGATACGCAGTATTTT.

This rearrangement joins TRBV7-2 to TRBJ2-3; D is perhaps TRBD1 (6 bases). The CDR3 length is 17 residues. CDR1 and CDR2 (germline): SGHTA, FQGNSA. V was pared by 5 bases and J by 7 bases, with 25 bases between. The CDR3: CASSVGTGHSGTHTQYF. CDR3 nucleotides: TGTGCCAGCAGCGTAGGGACGGGACACAGTGGGACGCATACGCAGTATTTT. Using reference TRBV7-2 and TRBJ2-3 for the parts outside the CDR3, the full variable domain is GAGVSQSPSNKVTEKGKDVELRCDPISGHTALYWYRQSLGQGLEFLIYFQGNSAPDKSGLPSDRFSAERTGGSVSTLTIQRTQQEDSAVYLCASSVGTGHSGTHTQYFGPGTRLTVL.

This clonotype was observed many times. The chain recombines TRBV6-1 with TRBJ1-1, with D unclear. The CDR3 is 14 amino acids. The germline V and J ends were trimmed by 7 bases and 5 bases, with 17 bases remaining between them. Germline values: CDR1 MNHNS, CDR2 SASEGT. The CDR3 nucleotides read TGTGCCAGCACCCCAGAAGTCCGGAGGACTGAAGCTTTCTTT. Protein sequence: CASTPEVRRTEAFF.

This clonotype was found many times. V usage is TRBV5-1 and J usage is TRBJ2-2, with TRBD1 as a possible D gene (6 bases). Germline V lookup: CDR1 SGHRS, CDR2 YFSETQ. Trimming stripped 4 bases from V and 4 bases from J, with 11 bases between. The CDR3 contains 14 residues. The CDR3 DNA follows: TGCGCCAGCAGCCTTACGACAGGCACCGGGGAGCTGTTTTTT. Encoded protein: CASSLTTGTGELFF. The variable domain in full, completed from reference TRBV5-1 and TRBJ2-2, reads KAGVTQTPRYLIKTRGQQVTLSCSPISGHRSVSWYQQTPGQGLQFLFEYFSETQRNKGNFPGRFSGRQFSNSRSEMNVSTLELGDSALYLCASSLTTGTGELFFGEGSRLTVL.

This clonotype has a handful of counts. The gene calls are TRBV28 and TRBJ2-7; maybe TRBD1 (7 bases). From germline, CDR1 is MDHEN and CDR2 SYDVKM. The CDR3 sequence is 15 residues long. Trimming took 6 bases from V and 2 from J, leaving 17 bases between them. DNA for the CDR3: TGTGCCAGCAGGCCCGGGGGACAGAACACCTACGAGCAGTACTTC. Its protein product is CASRPGGQNTYEQYF. Using reference TRBV28 and TRBJ2-7 for the parts outside the CDR3, the full variable domain is DVKVTQSSRYLVKRTGEKVFLECVQDMDHENMFWYRQDPGLGLRLIYFSYDVKMKEKGDIPEGYSVSREKKERFSLILESASTNQTSMYLCASRPGGQNTYEQYFGPGTRLTVT.

The chain recombines TRBV7-2 with TRBJ2-7; 7 nucleotides match TRBD2. CDR1 and CDR2 (germline): SGHTA, FQGNSA. The CDR3 sequence is 14 residues long. V dropped 2 bases and J dropped 3; count of bases not matched to a gene: 4. CDR3 DNA sequence: TGTGCCAGCAGCTTACCGACTAGCATCTACGAGCAGTACTTC. Translating gives CASSLPTSIYEQYF.

DNA for the CDR3: TGCGCCAGCAGCTTGGGCGAAGTCGCTTCAGGTTCACCCCTCCACTTT. It encodes CASSLGEVASGSPLHF. J is TRBJ1-6 and V is TRBV5-1, with D hard to call. This CDR3 is 16 amino acids long. Germline V gene lookup returns CDR1 SGHRS and CDR2 YFSETQ. Trimming left V 0 bases short and J 9 bases short, with 16 bases between. Full variable domain (outside the CDR3, taken from reference TRBV5-1 and TRBJ1-6): KAGVTQTPRYLIKTRGQQVTLSCSPISGHRSVSWYQQTPGQGLQFLFEYFSETQRNKGNFPGRFSGRQFSNSRSEMNVSTLELGDSALYLCASSLGEVASGSPLHFGNGTRLTVT.

In its sample, this clonotype was seen a few times. V usage is TRBV5-6 and J usage is TRBJ2-5; 13 bases match TRBD2. J was trimmed by 1 base and V by 5 bases; bases with no gene match: 5. The CDR3 has 16 residues. Germline V gene data show CDR1 as SGHDT and CDR2 as YYEEEE. CDR3: CASRAGTSGTQETQYF. In DNA form, the CDR3 reads TGTGCCAGCAGAGCCGGGACTAGCGGGACCCAAGAGACCCAGTACTTC.

CDR3 sequence (DNA): TGTGCCAGCACCTCGAGCTCCTACGAGCAGTACTTC. It encodes CASTSSSYEQYF. The V call is TRBV7-9, the J call TRBJ2-7; D is unresolved. V lost 7 bases, J lost 0 bases, and 7 bases lay in between. This CDR3 comprises 12 residues. The germline V gene has CDR1 SEHNR and CDR2 FQNEAQ (reference sequence). The full variable domain, rest sourced from reference TRBV7-9 and TRBJ2-7, is DTGVSQNPRHKITKRGQNVTFRCDPISEHNRLYWYRQTLGQGPEFLTYFQNEAQLEKSRLLSDRFSAERPKGSFSTLEIQRTEQGDSAMYLCASTSSSYEQYFGPGTRLTVT.

This clonotype was detected only a few times. The J gene is TRBJ2-1, the V gene TRBV11-3; the match to TRBD2 covers 10 bases. The CDR3 covers 21 residues. Germline V gene lookup returns CDR1 SGHNT and CDR2 YENEEA. V shed 4 bases and J 0 bases; nucleotides not matched to a gene: 18. CDR3 in amino acids: CASSSVMSQAGGVSSYNEQFF. The CDR3 nucleotides are TGTGCCAGCAGCTCCGTTATGAGTCAAGCGGGAGGGGTGAGCTCCTACAATGAGCAGTTCTTC.

This clonotype was counted a few times. The CDR3 DNA reads as TGTGCCAGCAGCACCGGGGGGGGGCGCCACTACGAGCAGTACTTC. Residues: CASSTGGGRHYEQYF. The chain joins TRBV7-8 to TRBJ2-7; TRBD2 agrees at 8 bases. The CDR3 length is 15 residues. The germline gives CDR1 SGHVS, CDR2 FQNEAQ. V shed 5 bases, J shed 3 bases, and the junction held 9 bases outside the gene matches.

This clonotype showed up many times. The gene calls are TRBV12-3 or TRBV12-4 and TRBJ1-3; D is undetermined. This CDR3 has 15 amino acids. Trimming stripped 6 bases from V and 9 bases from J, with 21 bases between. CDR3 sequence (DNA): TGTGCCAGCAGCCCGGAGACATGGGGAAAGGTCACCATATATTTT. Protein: CASSPETWGKVTIYF.

The chain joins TRBV5-1 to TRBJ1-5; D perhaps matches TRBD1 (6 bases). The germline V gene has CDR1 SGHRS and CDR2 YFSETQ. The CDR3 contains 15 residues. With 4 bases removed from V and 5 bases from J, the gap between germline ends came to 16 bases. CDR3 protein: CASSPSGAWHQPQHF. The CDR3 coding sequence is TGCGCCAGCAGCCCATCAGGGGCTTGGCATCAGCCCCAGCATTTT. Complete variable domain (other parts from reference TRBV5-1 and TRBJ1-5): KAGVTQTPRYLIKTRGQQVTLSCSPISGHRSVSWYQQTPGQGLQFLFEYFSETQRNKGNFPGRFSGRQFSNSRSEMNVSTLELGDSALYLCASSPSGAWHQPQHFGDGTRLSIL.

The rearrangement joins TRBV28 to TRBJ2-7; 11 bases align to TRBD2. This CDR3 has 15 residues. V lost 6 bases and J lost 6; bases outside the gene matches: 10. Germline V lookup: CDR1 MDHEN, CDR2 SYDVKM. CDR3: CASRGQGLAVLEQYF. The DNA of the CDR3 is TGTGCCAGCAGGGGACAGGGACTAGCGGTACTCGAGCAGTACTTC.